These 21 T cell receptor beta chains originate from one sample sequenced in a study of T cells in Graves' hyperthyroidism and ophthalmopathy. TCR beta CDR3 region amplification was performed from RNA transcripts. Carried out on the TCR CDR3, a first-round RT-PCR used the HTBI primer set. In TCRdb, the multiplex PCR reads were re-called with MiXCR into one record per CDR3 protein. The sample gives some 720,000 distinct CDR3 sequences, 16% of which show up once; about 8.4% is in the top ten. The sample consisted of blood. The receptors were gathered from a man between 18 and 29 years old with Graves' hyperthyroidism.

This clonotype was recorded at least ten times. This chain uses TRBV3-1 with TRBJ2-1; 7 positions match TRBD2. This CDR3 region has 17 residues. Trimming removed 4 bases from V and 2 bases from J; junction bases left unmatched: 11. The germline gives CDR1 LGHDT, CDR2 YNNKEL (reference sequence). This CDR3 reads CASSPEVLAGPYNEQFF. DNA of the CDR3: TGTGCCAGCAGCCCCGAGGTGTTAGCGGGCCCCTACAATGAGCAGTTCTTC.

This clonotype was observed a handful of times. The chain joins TRBV12-3 or TRBV12-4 to TRBJ2-7; either TRBD1 or TRBD2 may fit D (6 bases each). V lost 6 bases to trimming and J lost 5 bases, with 20 bases between them. The CDR3 is 15 residues long. CDR3 amino acids: CASSPLGQGRNEQYF. The CDR3 nucleotides read TGTGCCAGCAGCCCGCTAGGTCAGGGGAGGAACGAGCAGTACTTC.

The genes are TRBV14 and TRBJ2-2; 10 bases are a match to TRBD2. From germline, CDR1 is SGHDN and CDR2 FVKESK. The CDR3 is made up of 17 amino acids. With V trimmed by 2 bases and J by 5 bases, 8 bases remained unmatched. CDR3 protein: CASSQWASGSGTGELFF. CDR3 DNA: TGTGCCAGCAGCCAATGGGCTAGCGGGAGCGGGACCGGGGAGCTGTTTTTT.

The genes are TRBV7-8 and TRBJ2-2; 8 bases map to TRBD1. In germline, CDR1 is SGHVS, CDR2 FQNEAQ. The CDR3 totals 15 residues. After removal of 5 bases from V and 3 bases from J, the junction contained 5 bases not matched to a gene. The CDR3 DNA reads as TGTGCCAGCAGCCCGGACAGGGCGGACACCGGGGAGCTGTTTTTT. This encodes CASSPDRADTGELFF.

The gene calls are TRBV20-1 and TRBJ1-3; D might be TRBD1 (5 bases). This CDR3 region has 14 residues. Germline V CDR1 and CDR2: DFQATT, SNEGSKA (reference sequence). V dropped 5 bases and J dropped 4 bases, with 15 bases sitting between them. The CDR3 bases are TGCAGTGCTCCAGGGTCTTCTATGGGAAACACCATATATTTT. Amino acids: CSAPGSSMGNTIYF.

This clonotype was seen a few times. This chain connects TRBV11-3 to TRBJ1-4; D is possibly TRBD1 (6 bases). The CDR3 runs 15 residues. Germline V gene lookup returns CDR1 SGHNT and CDR2 YENEEA. The V and J ends lost 5 bases and 7 bases respectively, with 17 bases between them. This chain's CDR3 is CASSPTGHSPEKLFF. Written as DNA, the CDR3 is TGTGCCAGCAGCCCGACGGGACATTCTCCTGAAAAACTGTTTTTT. The complete variable domain, with remaining parts taken from reference TRBV11-3 and TRBJ1-4, reads EAGVVQSPRYKIIEKKQPVAFWCNPISGHNTLYWYLQNLGQGPELLIRYENEEAVDDSQLPKDRFSAERLKGVDSTLKIQPAELGDSAVYLCASSPTGHSPEKLFFGSGTQLSVL.

The chain links TRBV19 to TRBJ1-1; D unresolved. Trimming removed 7 bases from V and 6 bases from J, with 12 bases in between. The CDR3 totals 12 residues. Looked up from germline, CDR1 is LNHDA and CDR2 is SQIVND (reference sequence). CDR3 loop: CASMGGAAEAFF. The DNA for the CDR3 is TGTGCCAGTATGGGAGGAGCCGCTGAAGCTTTCTTT.

V is TRBV20-1 and J is TRBJ1-6; 9 bases are a match to TRBD1. The CDR3 loop spans 13 amino acids. Germline lookup yields CDR1 DFQATT and CDR2 SNEGSKA (reference sequence). Unmatched junction bases numbered 3, after V lost 4 bases and J lost 8 bases. The CDR3 spells CSAIRQGDSPLHF. The CDR3 coding sequence is TGCAGTGCTATAAGACAGGGGGATTCACCCCTCCACTTT.

The gene calls are TRBV30 and TRBJ2-7; D remains ambiguous. Germline lookup yields CDR1 GTSNPN and CDR2 SVGIG (reference sequence). The CDR3 contains 12 residues. The CDR3 nucleotides are TGTCTGTTGGCACTCATCACCTACGAGCAGTACTTC. Its translation: CLLALITYEQYF.

CDR3 region: CASRETGKGWYEQYF. Here the CDR3 DNA reads TGTGCCAGCAGAGAGACAGGGAAGGGTTGGTACGAGCAGTACTTC. The V call is TRBV27, the J call TRBJ2-7, with 7 bases aligning to TRBD1. The CDR3 consists of 15 residues. V lost 6 bases, J lost 4 bases, and 12 bases stayed unmatched. Germline loops: CDR1 MNHEY, CDR2 SMNVEV (reference sequence).

In this sample, this clonotype turned up a few times. The rearrangement uses TRBV20-1 and TRBJ2-4; D might be TRBD1 (5 bases). Trimming took 3 bases from V and 8 from J, leaving 11 bases between them. There are 12 residues in the CDR3. Germline CDR1 DFQATT, CDR2 SNEGSKA (reference sequence). CDR3 residues: CSARGQRDIQYF. CDR3 nucleotides: TGCAGTGCTAGGGGGCAAAGGGACATTCAGTACTTC.

This chain joins TRBV27 and TRBJ1-4; tentatively, D is TRBD1 (5 bases). Germline CDR1 is MNHEY and CDR2 is SMNVEV (reference sequence). V was trimmed by 3 bases and J by 0 bases, leaving 14 bases between them. This CDR3 region has 17 residues. CDR3 in DNA: TGTGCCAGCAGTTTCCGCCCCCACAGGTCAACTAATGAAAAACTGTTTTTT. Protein: CASSFRPHRSTNEKLFF.

Ten or more counts support this clonotype. This chain uses TRBV29-1 with TRBJ2-3; tentative D call: TRBD1 (5 bases). Per the germline V gene, CDR1 is SQVTM and CDR2 is ANQGSEA. The CDR3 has 13 amino acids. Deletions cut 3 bases from V and 2 bases from J, with 9 bases between. The CDR3 sequence is CSVEAGPTDTQYF. CDR3 bases: TGCAGCGTTGAGGCAGGGCCCACAGATACGCAGTATTTT.

J is TRBJ2-2 and V is TRBV7-6; D might be TRBD1 (6 bases). V lost 5 bases and J 3 bases, leaving 10 bases between the germline ends. Germline V CDR1 and CDR2: SGHVS, FNYEAQ. The CDR3 spans 14 residues. The DNA of the CDR3 is TGTGCCAGCAGCCACAACAGGGACACCGGGGAGCTGTTTTTT. It encodes CASSHNRDTGELFF.

This clonotype was recorded at least ten times. The CDR3 loop is CASGLGGNEQFF. In nucleotides, the CDR3 is TGTGCTAGTGGTTTAGGGGGTAATGAGCAGTTCTTC. This chain joins TRBV12-5 and TRBJ2-1; possibly TRBD1 for D (6 bases). Germline CDR1 is LGHNT and CDR2 is FRNRAP. V was shortened by 3 bases and J by 7 bases, with 7 bases between the two germline ends. This CDR3 comprises 12 residues.

The V call is TRBV12-3 or TRBV12-4, the J call TRBJ1-3; no definite D call. The CDR3 loop spans 13 amino acids. V was shortened by 5 bases and J by 4 bases, with 9 bases between the two germline ends. This CDR3 is CASSRTQGNTIYF. CDR3 nucleotide sequence: TGTGCCAGCAGTCGGACCCAGGGAAACACCATATATTTT.

Many counts were recorded for this clonotype. The chain uses TRBV28 and TRBJ1-1; 9 bases line up with TRBD1. This CDR3 is built from 13 residues. The V gene end was trimmed by 6 bases and the J gene end by 6 bases; junction bases not matched to a gene: 5. Per germline, CDR1 MDHEN and CDR2 SYDVKM. As DNA, the CDR3 is TGTGCCAGCAGAGGGACAGGGAAGTCTGAAGCTTTCTTT. Translating gives CASRGTGKSEAFF.

This clonotype was recorded many times. The chain uses TRBV7-9 and TRBJ2-7; D call uncertain. The CDR3 is made up of 14 amino acids. CDR1 is SEHNR, CDR2 FQNEAQ, per germline (reference sequence). The V end was cut by 1 base, the J end by 2 bases, with 9 bases between. CDR3 amino acids: CASSLGSRAYEQYF. CDR3 nucleotide sequence: TGTGCCAGCAGCTTAGGTAGCCGAGCCTACGAGCAGTACTTC.

This clonotype was seen more than once but under ten times. A much larger clone lies a single base off, so this may be a read error. The chain couples TRBV7-9 to TRBJ2-1; the D is unclear. Germline CDR1 and CDR2: SEHNR and FQNEAQ (reference sequence). This CDR3 has 11 residues. The CDR3 DNA reads TGTGCCAGCAGCAACTACGATGAGCAGTTCTTC. This encodes CASSNYDEQFF.

This clonotype was counted at least ten times. The V and J genes are TRBV7-2 and TRBJ2-7, with D perhaps TRBD2 (5 bases). The CDR3 contains 13 residues. Germline V gene lookup returns CDR1 SGHTA and CDR2 FQGNSA. Trimming took 2 bases from V and 2 from J, leaving 7 bases between them. The CDR3 DNA is TGTGCCAGCAGCTTACGGGAAACCTACGAGCAGTACTTC. It yields the protein CASSLRETYEQYF.

This clonotype has a handful of counts. This chain uses TRBV20-1 with TRBJ2-2; 9 bases agree with TRBD2. Germline V gives CDR1 DFQATT, CDR2 SNEGSKA (reference sequence). J was trimmed by 6 bases and V by 1 base; bases with no gene match: 9. The CDR3 consists of 16 residues. CDR3 bases: TGCAGTGCTAGAGTGGTAGCGGGAGTAAAGGCCGGGGAGCTGTTTTTT. It specifies CSARVVAGVKAGELFF.